This entry describes one T cell receptor (beta chain). Its antigen is not identified. Mismatch with germline at one junction end may stem from a read error. This specimen comes from a study of cytomegalovirus exposure and HLA in healthy donors. Study details: HLA-typed donors contributed some 77 million unique TCRs, which were held in an early data release. Points from the study as a whole: When a later analysis compared HLA-associated TCR beta chains with equally common others, the HLA-associated chains turned out to be more clonally expanded and to have lower generation probabilities. The authors later found TCR association rates varying by HLA locus, with DRB1 most and HLA-C fewest.

Sampled while nominally healthy, donors likely had unrecorded immune exposures. Both 60 Vbeta primers and 13 Jbeta primers went into the PCR. Data came from immunoSEQ multiplex PCR; TCRdb stores just in-frame clones and leaves some out. The data show tens of thousands of clones, with 65% to 70% seen just once and roughly 1.9% held by the top ten. This TCR was sampled from a woman aged 30 to 39 in good health and CMV-seronegative. Sequencing was performed on PBMCs.

The CDR3 coding sequence is TGTGCCAGCAGCCAAGATCAACAGGTCTATGGCTACACCTTC. Encoded protein: CASSQDQQVYGYTF. This chain uses TRBV4-1 with TRBJ1-2, with D tentatively TRBD1 (5 bases). CDR3 size: 14 residues. The germline V gene has CDR1 MGHRA and CDR2 YSYEKL.